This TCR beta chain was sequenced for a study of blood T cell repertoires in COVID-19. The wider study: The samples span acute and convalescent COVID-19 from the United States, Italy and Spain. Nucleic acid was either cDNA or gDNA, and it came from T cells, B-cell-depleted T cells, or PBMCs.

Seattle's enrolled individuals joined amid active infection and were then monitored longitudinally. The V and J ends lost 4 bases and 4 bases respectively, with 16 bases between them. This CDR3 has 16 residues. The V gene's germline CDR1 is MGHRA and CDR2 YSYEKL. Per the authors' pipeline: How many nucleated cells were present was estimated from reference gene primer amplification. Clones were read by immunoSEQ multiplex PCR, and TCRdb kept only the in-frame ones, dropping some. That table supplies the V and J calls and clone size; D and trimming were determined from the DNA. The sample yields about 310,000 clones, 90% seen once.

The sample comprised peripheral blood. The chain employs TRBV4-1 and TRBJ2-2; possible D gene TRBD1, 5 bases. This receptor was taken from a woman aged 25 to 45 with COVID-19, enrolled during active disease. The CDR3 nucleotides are TGCGCCAGCAGCCTCCAAACAGGTTTCCTCACCGGGGAGCTGTTTTTT. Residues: CASSLQTGFLTGELFF.